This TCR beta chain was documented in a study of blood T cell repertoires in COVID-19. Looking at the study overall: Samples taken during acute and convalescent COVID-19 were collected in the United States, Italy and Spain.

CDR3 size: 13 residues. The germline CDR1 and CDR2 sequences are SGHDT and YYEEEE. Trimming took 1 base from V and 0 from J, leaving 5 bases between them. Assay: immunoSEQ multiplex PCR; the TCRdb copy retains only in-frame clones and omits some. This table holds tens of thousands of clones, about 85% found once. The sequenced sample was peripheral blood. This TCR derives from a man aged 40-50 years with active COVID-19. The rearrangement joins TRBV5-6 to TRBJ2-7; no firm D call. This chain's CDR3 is CASSLRSSYEQYF. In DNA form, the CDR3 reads TGTGCCAGCAGCTTGCGGAGCTCCTACGAGCAGTACTTC.